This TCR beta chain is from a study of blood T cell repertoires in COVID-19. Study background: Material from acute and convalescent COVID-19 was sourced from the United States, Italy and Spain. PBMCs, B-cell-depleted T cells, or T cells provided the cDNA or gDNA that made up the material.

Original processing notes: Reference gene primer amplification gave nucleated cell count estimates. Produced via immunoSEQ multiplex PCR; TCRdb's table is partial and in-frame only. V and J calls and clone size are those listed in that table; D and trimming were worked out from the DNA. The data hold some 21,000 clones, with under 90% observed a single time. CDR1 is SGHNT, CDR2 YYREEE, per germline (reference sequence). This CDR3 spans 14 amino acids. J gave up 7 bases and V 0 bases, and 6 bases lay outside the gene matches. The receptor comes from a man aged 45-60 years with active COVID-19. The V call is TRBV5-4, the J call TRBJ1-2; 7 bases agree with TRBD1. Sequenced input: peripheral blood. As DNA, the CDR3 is TGTGCCAGCAGCTTGGGACAGGGAGAGGCTGGCTACACCTTC. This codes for CASSLGQGEAGYTF. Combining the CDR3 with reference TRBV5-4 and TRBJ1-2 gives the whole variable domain ETGVTQSPTHLIKTRGQQVTLRCSSQSGHNTVSWYQQALGQGPQFIFQYYREEENGRGNFPPRFSGLQFPNYSSELNVNALELDDSALYLCASSLGQGEAGYTFGSGTRLTVV.